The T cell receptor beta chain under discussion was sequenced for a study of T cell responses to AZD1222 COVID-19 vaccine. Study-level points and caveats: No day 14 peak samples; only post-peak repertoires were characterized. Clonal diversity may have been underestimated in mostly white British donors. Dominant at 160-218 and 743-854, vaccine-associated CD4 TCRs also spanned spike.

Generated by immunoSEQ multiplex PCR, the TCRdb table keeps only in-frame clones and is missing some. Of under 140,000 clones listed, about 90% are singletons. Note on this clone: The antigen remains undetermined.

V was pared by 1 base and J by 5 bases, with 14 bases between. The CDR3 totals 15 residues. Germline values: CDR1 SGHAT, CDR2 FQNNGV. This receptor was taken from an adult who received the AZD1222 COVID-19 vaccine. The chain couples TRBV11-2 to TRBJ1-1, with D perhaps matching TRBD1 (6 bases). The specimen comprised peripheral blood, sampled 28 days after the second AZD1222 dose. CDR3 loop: CASSLGRGRVTEAFF. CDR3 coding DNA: TGTGCCAGCAGCTTAGGGCGGGGGCGCGTGACTGAAGCTTTCTTT.